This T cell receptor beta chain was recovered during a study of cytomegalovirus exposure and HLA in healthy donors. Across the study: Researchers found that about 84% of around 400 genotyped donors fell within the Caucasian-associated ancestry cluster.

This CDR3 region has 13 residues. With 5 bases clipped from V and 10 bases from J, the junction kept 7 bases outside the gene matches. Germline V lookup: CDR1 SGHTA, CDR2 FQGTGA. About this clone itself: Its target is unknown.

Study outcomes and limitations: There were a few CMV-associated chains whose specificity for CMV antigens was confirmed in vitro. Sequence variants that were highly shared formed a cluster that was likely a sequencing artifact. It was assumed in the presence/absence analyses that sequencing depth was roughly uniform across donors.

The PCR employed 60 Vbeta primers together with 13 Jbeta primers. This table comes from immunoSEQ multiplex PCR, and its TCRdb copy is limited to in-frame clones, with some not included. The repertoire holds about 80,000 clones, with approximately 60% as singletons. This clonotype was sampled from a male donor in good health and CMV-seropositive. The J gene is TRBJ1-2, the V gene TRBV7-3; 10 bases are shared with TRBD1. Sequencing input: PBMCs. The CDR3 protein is CASSLGTGEDYTF. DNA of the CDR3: TGTGCCAGCAGCCTCGGGACAGGGGAGGACTACACCTTC. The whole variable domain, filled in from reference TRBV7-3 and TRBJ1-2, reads GAGVSQTPSNKVTEKGKYVELRCDPISGHTALYWYRQSLGQGPEFLIYFQGTGAADDSGLPNDRFFAVRPEGSVSTLKIQRTERGDSAVYLCASSLGTGEDYTFGSGTRLTVV.